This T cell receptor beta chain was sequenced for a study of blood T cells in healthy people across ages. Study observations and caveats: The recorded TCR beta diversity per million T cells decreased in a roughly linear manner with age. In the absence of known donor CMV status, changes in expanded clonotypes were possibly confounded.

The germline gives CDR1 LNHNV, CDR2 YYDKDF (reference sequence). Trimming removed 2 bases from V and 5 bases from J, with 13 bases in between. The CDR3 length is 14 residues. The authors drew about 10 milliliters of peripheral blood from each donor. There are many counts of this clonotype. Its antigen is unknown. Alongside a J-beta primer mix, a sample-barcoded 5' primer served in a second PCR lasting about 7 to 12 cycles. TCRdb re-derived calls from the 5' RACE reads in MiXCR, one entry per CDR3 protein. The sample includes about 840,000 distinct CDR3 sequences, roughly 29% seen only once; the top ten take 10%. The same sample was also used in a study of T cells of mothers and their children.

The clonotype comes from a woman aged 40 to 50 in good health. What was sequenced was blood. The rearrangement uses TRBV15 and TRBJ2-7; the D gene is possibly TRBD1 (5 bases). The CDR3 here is CATSRLPQGNEQYF. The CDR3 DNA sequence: TGTGCCACCAGCAGACTACCCCAGGGCAACGAGCAGTACTTC.